The entry that follows covers one TCR beta chain sequence. Surgery without prior neoadjuvant therapy was the treatment of the selected pancreatic ductal adenocarcinoma patients. Trimming removed 2 bases from V and 5 bases from J, with 15 bases in between. This CDR3 comprises 14 residues. Germline V gives CDR1 GTSNPN, CDR2 SVGIG (reference sequence). This sample was taken from a study of T cells in pancreatic ductal adenocarcinoma. The protocol was immunoSEQ multiplex PCR, while the TCRdb copy is restricted to in-frame clones and leaves out a portion. This table has around 31,000 clones, roughly nine tenths appearing once.

Input material: PBMCs. The chain employs TRBV30 and TRBJ1-1, with D possibly being TRBD1 (5 bases). The source is a human donor with pancreatic ductal adenocarcinoma. This chain's CDR3 is CAWSLSGGWTEAFF. DNA of the CDR3: TGTGCCTGGAGTTTGTCGGGGGGATGGACTGAAGCTTTCTTT. The full variable domain, with the rest looked up from reference TRBV30 and TRBJ1-1, is SQTIHQWPATLVQPVGSPLSLECTVEGTSNPNLYWYRQAAGRGLQLLFYSVGIGQISSEVPQNLSASRPQDRQFILSSKKLLLSDSGFYLCAWSLSGGWTEAFFGQGTRLTVV.